This T cell receptor beta chain originates from a study of CD8 T cells in Susac syndrome. Points from the study as a whole: The authors acknowledged that their TCR sequencing and HLA analysis involved a relatively small number of individuals.

Trimming took 4 bases from V and 5 from J; bases not matched to a gene: 6. The CDR3 extends over 15 amino acids. Germline CDR1 and CDR2: MDHEN and SYDVKM. Reverse transcription of roughly 0.45 to 1 ug RNA used random hexamers. The TCR beta CDR3 was amplified by immunoSEQ multiplex PCR across 54 Vbeta, 13 Jbeta. TCRdb ran MiXCR on the immunoSEQ multiplex PCR reads and lists one entry per CDR3 protein. The table shows 300,000 to 350,000 distinct CDR3 sequences, with about 90% occurring only once. A remark on this clonotype: Its cognate antigen is unknown.

TCR beta sequences were obtained from blood CD8+ and CD4+ T cells. CD8+ and CD4+ T cells were negatively isolated; TEMRA cells were FACS-enriched. The receptor comes from a human donor with multiple sclerosis. The specimen was CD4+ T cells from PBMCs. The chain recombines TRBV28 with TRBJ2-1; 9 nucleotides agree with TRBD2. The CDR3 bases are TGTGCCAGCAGTTCTCCTAGCGGGGCAAACAATGAGCAGTTCTTC. The encoded protein is CASSSPSGANNEQFF.